The 10 T cell receptor beta chains in this list originate from one sample, sequenced in a study of cytomegalovirus exposure and HLA in healthy donors. Primers included in the PCR were 60 Vbeta and 13 Jbeta primers. Assay used: immunoSEQ multiplex PCR; TCRdb lists only in-frame clones, some missing. This table holds 70,000 to 95,000 clones, about three fifths found once. Sequencing was performed on PBMCs. These receptors all stem from a woman in her thirties in good health and CMV-seropositive.

This chain links TRBV5-6 with TRBJ2-3, with D unresolved. Germline-derived CDR1 and CDR2 are SGHDT and YYEEEE. CDR3 size: 14 residues. Deletions cut 4 bases from V and 4 bases from J, with 13 bases between. The CDR3 protein is CASSPPVAADTQYF. In DNA form, the CDR3 reads TGTGCCAGCAGCCCCCCAGTGGCAGCAGATACGCAGTATTTT.

The chain has TRBV5-4 and TRBJ2-1, with D possibly matching TRBD2 (5 bases). V was cut by 0 bases and J by 6 bases, with 7 bases left in between. CDR3 length equals 13 residues. Germline CDR1 SGHNT, CDR2 YYREEE (reference sequence). The CDR3: CASSLALANEQFF. In DNA form, the CDR3 reads TGTGCCAGCAGCTTGGCTCTAGCCAATGAGCAGTTCTTC.

The DNA of the CDR3 is TGTGCCAGCAGCTTTTACCTTGACAGGGGTTACGAGCAGTACTTC. Protein product: CASSFYLDRGYEQYF. The chain carries TRBV7-9 and TRBJ2-5, with 8 bases fitting TRBD1. The DNA end is more similar to TRBJ2-7, so the J call may be wrong. The CDR3 runs 15 residues. The germline gives CDR1 SEHNR, CDR2 FQNEAQ (reference sequence).

As DNA, the CDR3 is TGTGCCACCAAGACAGGGTGGTTTGAAAAACTGTTTTTT. Protein: CATKTGWFEKLFF. This sequence joins TRBV6-1 and TRBJ1-4, with 7 positions matching TRBD1. V lost 10 bases to trimming and J lost 7 bases; unmatched junction nucleotides: 9. The germline CDR1 and CDR2 sequences are MNHNS and SASEGT. This CDR3 is 13 amino acids long.

This clone has only a few counts. This chain connects TRBV7-8 to TRBJ1-6; TRBD1 aligns across 10 bases. CDR3 length: 18 residues. The ends lost 2 bases at V and 8 bases at J; junction bases unmatched: 12. Germline CDR1 is SGHVS and CDR2 is FQNEAQ. The CDR3 coding sequence is TGTGCCAGCAGCTTAAGGGACAGGGGCCCCTCCCCATATTCACCCCTCCACTTT. It specifies CASSLRDRGPSPYSPLHF.

The chain employs TRBV10-2 and TRBJ1-5; TRBD1 agrees at 9 bases. Trimming cost V 7 bases and J 4 bases; bases outside gene matches: 5. Germline V gene lookup returns CDR1 WSHSY and CDR2 SAAADI. There are 14 residues in the CDR3. CDR3 nucleotides: TGCGCCAGCACCCTAGGGACAGGGAATCAGCCCCAGCATTTT. It yields the protein CASTLGTGNQPQHF.

CDR3 residues: CASSQDSWEESYNEQFF. The CDR3 DNA is TGCGCCAGCAGCCAAGATTCTTGGGAGGAGAGCTACAATGAGCAGTTCTTC. This chain uses TRBV4-1 with TRBJ2-1, with a weak D call TRBD2 (6 bases). The CDR3 has 17 residues. V shed 0 bases and J shed 3 bases, with 15 bases lying between them. The germline CDR1 and CDR2 sequences are MGHRA and YSYEKL.

This clone turned up a few times. The chain carries TRBV5-1 and TRBJ1-6, with D perhaps matching TRBD1 (6 bases). Germline loops: CDR1 SGHRS, CDR2 YFSETQ. V lost 1 base to trimming and J lost 10 bases, with 15 bases between them. CDR3 size: 15 residues. The CDR3 DNA follows: TGCGCCAGCAGCTTGAACCCAACAGGGAAGTCACCCCTCCACTTT. Protein sequence: CASSLNPTGKSPLHF.

This rearrangement joins TRBV6-5 to TRBJ1-6; D might be TRBD1 (5 bases). CDR3 size: 14 residues. Trimming pared 5 bases from V and 10 bases from J, leaving 15 bases between. Germline CDR1 is MNHEY and CDR2 is SVGAGI. CDR3: CASSPDSSPSPLHF. The CDR3 bases are TGTGCCAGCAGTCCTGACAGCAGCCCATCACCCCTCCACTTT.

The chain has TRBV5-1 and TRBJ2-5; TRBD1 matches 11 bases. The J call may be wrong; the DNA end is better matched by TRBJ2-7. This CDR3 spans 16 amino acids. CDR1 and CDR2 from the germline V gene are SGHRS and YFSETQ. This CDR3 is CASSADRGLYSYEQYF. The CDR3 DNA sequence: TGCGCCAGCAGCGCGGACAGGGGGCTCTACTCCTACGAGCAGTACTTC.